Each of the 31 T cell receptor beta chains below was sequenced from the same sample in a study of molecular identifiers for immune sequencing clone quantification. In TCRdb, the PCR reads were re-called with MiXCR into one record per CDR3 protein. The data show over 100,000 distinct CDR3 sequences, 35% seen once. Sequencing was performed on naive CD8+ T cells from blood, with Jurkat cell RNA spiked in. The subset: FACS-sorted CD8+CD4-CCR7+CD45RA+ naive T cells. Every receptor here comes from a human donor in good health. Some libraries in this study had Jurkat cell RNA spiked in.

This clonotype has only a few counts. This chain links TRBV9 with TRBJ2-2; 8 nucleotides align to TRBD2. This CDR3 has 18 residues. Trimming removed 4 bases from V and 4 bases from J; junction bases left unmatched: 15. Germline loops: CDR1 SGDLS, CDR2 YYNGEE. The CDR3 sequence is CASSLPVVAGRGTGELFF. CDR3 nucleotide sequence: TGTGCCAGCAGCCTCCCGGTGGTAGCGGGGCGCGGCACCGGGGAGCTGTTTTTT.

Points on this clonotype: One end of the junction does not line up with germline, which may come from a read error. This chain joins TRBV12-3 or TRBV12-4 and TRBJ2-2; a possible D gene is TRBD1 (6 bases). The CDR3 is made up of 17 amino acids. The CDR3 DNA reads as TGTGCCAGCAGTCCGACAGGCCTTTCATCCGCTTCTGGGGAGCTGTTATTT. It translates to CASSPTGLSSASGELLF.

This clonotype came up many times. V usage is TRBV7-9 and J usage is TRBJ2-3, with D unclear. The V end was cut by 5 bases, the J end by 3 bases, with 12 bases between. Germline CDR1 and CDR2: SEHNR and FQNEAQ (reference sequence). The CDR3 has 14 residues. The CDR3 DNA reads TGTGCCAGCAGCCCCGCCGGAGCGACAGATACGCAGTATTTT. Amino acids: CASSPAGATDTQYF.

This chain links TRBV28 with TRBJ2-7; 8 bases map to TRBD1. Germline V gene data show CDR1 as MDHEN and CDR2 as SYDVKM. This CDR3 is built from 14 residues. Germline trimming cut 6 bases from V and 2 bases from J; bases unmatched to any gene: 6. Written as DNA, the CDR3 is TGTGCCAGCAGCCTGACAGGGGCCACCTACGAGCAGTACTTC. This sequence encodes CASSLTGATYEQYF.

Comment on this clonotype: This clone may be a read error of a much larger clone one base away. The chain carries TRBV28 and TRBJ2-5; possibly TRBD2 for D (5 bases). Germline V gene sequence: CDR1 MDHEN, CDR2 SYDVKM. Trimming took off 6 bases at V and 9 bases at J, with 11 bases between the two ends. The CDR3 is 11 residues long. CDR3 region: CASSPREPQYF. The CDR3 nucleotides read TGTGCCAGCAGCCCGAGGGAGCCCCAGTACTTC.

This clonotype occurred a few times. The rearrangement links TRBV24-1 to TRBJ1-4; weak D call: TRBD1 (5 bases). The length of the CDR3 is 13 residues. Trimming cost V 0 bases and J 7 bases, with 5 bases left between them. Germline CDR1 KGHDR, CDR2 SFDVKD. CDR3 DNA sequence: TGTGCCACCAGTGATTTGAGGGGTGAAAAACTGTTTTTT. Translation gives CATSDLRGEKLFF.

This clonotype was seen a handful of times. This chain uses TRBV11-3 with TRBJ2-3; D possibly corresponds to TRBD1 (5 bases). Germline CDR1 SGHNT, CDR2 YENEEA. Trimming shortened V by 3 bases and J by 0 bases, and 16 bases separated the two germline ends. The CDR3 runs 17 residues. CDR3 sequence (DNA): TGTGCCAGCAGCTTCGGTATGGGTCCAGGGAGCACAGATACGCAGTATTTT. As protein: CASSFGMGPGSTDTQYF. Based on the CDR3 plus reference TRBV11-3 and TRBJ2-3, the full variable domain is EAGVVQSPRYKIIEKKQPVAFWCNPISGHNTLYWYLQNLGQGPELLIRYENEEAVDDSQLPKDRFSAERLKGVDSTLKIQPAELGDSAVYLCASSFGMGPGSTDTQYFGPGTRLTVL.

The chain links TRBV2 to TRBJ1-5; 8 bases agree with TRBD1. The CDR3 extends over 15 amino acids. V lost 5 bases to trimming and J lost 7 bases; unmatched junction nucleotides: 10. Looked up from germline, CDR1 is SNHLY and CDR2 is FYNNEI. CDR3 nucleotide sequence: TGTGCCAGCAGTCGCGGACAGGGCACTTTCCAGCCCCAGCATTTT. Residues: CASSRGQGTFQPQHF.

The sample holds a few counts of this clonotype. The chain employs TRBV12-3 or TRBV12-4 and TRBJ2-7, with D tentatively TRBD2 (5 bases). V was pared by 5 bases and J by 5 bases, with 19 bases between. The CDR3 totals 15 residues. CDR3 sequence: CASSKEAGSSDEQYF. For the CDR3, the DNA is TGTGCCAGCAGTAAAGAGGCGGGCAGTTCCGACGAGCAGTACTTC.

Remarks on this clonotype: A much larger clone differs by one base, so this may be a read error. V and J are TRBV14 and TRBJ2-3, with TRBD1 matching over 7 bases. Germline values: CDR1 SGHDN, CDR2 FVKESK. V was pared by 4 bases and J by 5 bases, with 6 bases of the junction left unmatched. The length of the CDR3 is 14 residues. CDR3: CASSLDRPKDTQYF. CDR3 bases: TGTGCCAGCAGCCTGGACAGGCCCAAAGATACGCAGTATTTT. Combining the CDR3 with reference TRBV14 and TRBJ2-3 gives the whole variable domain EAGVTQFPSHSVIEKGQTVTLRCDPISGHDNLYWYRRVMGKEIKFLLHFVKESKQDESGMPNNRFLAERTGGTYSTLKVQPAELEDSGVYFCASSLDRPKDTQYFGPGTRLTVL.

This clonotype was recorded at least ten times. The CDR3 region has the DNA TGCAGCGCAGGTACCCCTCTCGGCGAGCAGTACTTC. Translating gives CSAGTPLGEQYF. The genes are TRBV29-1 and TRBJ2-7, with no clear D. V was cut by 7 bases and J by 6 bases, with 16 bases left in between. The CDR3 length is 12 residues. In germline, CDR1 is SQVTM, CDR2 ANQGSEA.

Only a few counts were recorded for this clonotype. The V call is TRBV29-1, the J call TRBJ2-5; tentatively, D is TRBD2 (6 bases). Deletions cut 3 bases from V and 1 base from J, with 18 bases between. This CDR3 comprises 16 residues. Germline loops: CDR1 SQVTM, CDR2 ANQGSEA. In DNA form, the CDR3 reads TGCAGCGTTGATGTTTGGGTGGGAGGCCCCCAAGAGACCCAGTACTTC. Its protein product is CSVDVWVGGPQETQYF.

By sample fraction, this clonotype is large. The V call is TRBV27, the J call TRBJ1-1; D call uncertain. Trimming left V 2 bases short and J 0 bases short, with 10 bases between. This CDR3 spans 15 amino acids. Germline V gives CDR1 MNHEY, CDR2 SMNVEV (reference sequence). CDR3: CASSLSGSMNTEAFF. CDR3 nucleotides: TGTGCCAGCAGTTTAAGCGGCAGCATGAACACTGAAGCTTTCTTT.

The table lists this clonotype with a count of one. The chain uses TRBV6-2 or TRBV6-3 and TRBJ2-7; D unclear. Trimming removed 7 bases at V and 5 bases at J, with 21 bases between. CDR3 length: 15 amino acids. Germline lookup yields CDR1 MNHEY and CDR2 SVGEGT. The CDR3 spells CASTPLFLHVNEQYF. CDR3 bases: TGTGCCAGCACCCCGTTGTTCCTTCATGTCAACGAGCAGTACTTC.

This clonotype was counted a few times. This chain joins TRBV27 and TRBJ2-1, with unresolved D. CDR3 length: 15 residues. Trimming took 0 bases from V and 0 from J, leaving 6 bases between them. Germline CDR1 and CDR2: MNHEY and SMNVEV (reference sequence). The CDR3 coding sequence is TGTGCCAGCAGTTTATCGTTGAGCTCCTACAATGAGCAGTTCTTC. This translates into CASSLSLSSYNEQFF.

This clonotype was detected a few times. The J gene is TRBJ2-1, the V gene TRBV29-1; 7 bases are shared with TRBD2. The CDR3 runs 13 residues. The trim removed 5 bases at V and 5 bases at J, leaving 6 bases unmatched. The germline CDR1 and CDR2 sequences are SQVTM and ANQGSEA. The CDR3 sequence: CSVFGGKHNEQFF. Here the CDR3 DNA reads TGCAGCGTTTTCGGGGGGAAACACAATGAGCAGTTCTTC.

The chain uses TRBV12-3 or TRBV12-4 and TRBJ2-6; no firm D call. Trimming cost V 6 bases and J 1 base, with 7 bases left between them. The CDR3 runs 14 residues. This CDR3 is CASRMGSGANVLTF. The CDR3 region has the DNA TGTGCCAGCAGAATGGGTTCTGGGGCCAACGTCCTGACTTTC.

This chain links TRBV7-9 with TRBJ2-5, with D possibly TRBD1 on 5 matching bases. CDR3 length: 15 amino acids. Trimming shortened V by 1 base and J by 4 bases, and 13 bases separated the two germline ends. The germline CDR1 and CDR2 sequences are SEHNR and FQNEAQ (reference sequence). The DNA of the CDR3 is TGTGCCAGCAGCTTAGAGGTACAGGTTATAGAGACCCAGTACTTC. Translation gives CASSLEVQVIETQYF.

This clonotype has at least ten counts. This chain joins TRBV29-1 and TRBJ1-3; 7 bases are shared with TRBD1. J gave up 7 bases and V 4 bases, and 4 bases lay outside the gene matches. The CDR3 is 12 amino acids. Germline CDR1 is SQVTM and CDR2 is ANQGSEA. DNA for the CDR3: TGCAGCGTTGGACAGGGAGGCAACACCATATATTTT. It encodes CSVGQGGNTIYF.

The CDR3 coding sequence is TGTGCCAGCAGCGAAAAACCCACGCCCAGCGTAACGGGAGAGACCCAGTACTTC. It translates to CASSEKPTPSVTGETQYF. V gene TRBV27 combines with J gene TRBJ2-5, with D uncertain. This CDR3 spans 18 amino acids. V shed 6 bases and J shed 4 bases, with 27 bases lying between them. Germline CDR1 and CDR2: MNHEY and SMNVEV (reference sequence).

The table lists this clonotype with a few counts. V and J are TRBV28 and TRBJ2-7; maybe TRBD2 (6 bases). This CDR3 is built from 13 residues. Trimming removed 8 bases from V and 1 base from J, with 12 bases in between. The germline V gene encodes CDR1 MDHEN and CDR2 SYDVKM. The CDR3 sequence is CASVAGLSYEQYF. The DNA for the CDR3 is TGTGCCAGCGTGGCGGGATTATCCTACGAGCAGTACTTC.

This clonotype has just a few counts. V is TRBV27 and J is TRBJ1-5; D call uncertain. Trimming left V 7 bases short and J 0 bases short, with 10 bases between. Germline CDR1 is MNHEY and CDR2 is SMNVEV (reference sequence). The CDR3 runs to 14 residues. The CDR3: CASKPLDSNQPQHF. The CDR3 DNA reads TGTGCCAGCAAGCCTTTAGATAGCAATCAGCCCCAGCATTTT.

This clonotype has a handful of counts. In DNA, the CDR3 is TGTGCCAGCAGCTTAGTAGCCGGGGAGGGCAATCAGCCCCAGCATTTT. It specifies CASSLVAGEGNQPQHF. The gene calls are TRBV7-2 and TRBJ1-5; D remains unclear. CDR1 and CDR2 (germline): SGHTA, FQGNSA. CDR3 length equals 16 residues. With 1 base removed from V and 2 bases from J, the gap between germline ends came to 12 bases.

This chain connects TRBV4-2 to TRBJ2-7; 7 bases match TRBD2. The J segment lost 3 bases and the V segment lost 0 bases, leaving 5 bases of the junction unmatched. This CDR3 is built from 15 residues. Germline assignment: CDR1 LGHNA and CDR2 YNFKEQ. CDR3: CASSQEASGFYEQYF. CDR3 DNA sequence: TGTGCCAGCAGCCAAGAGGCTAGCGGATTCTACGAGCAGTACTTC.

This clonotype was recorded a few times. This chain uses TRBV6-2 or TRBV6-3 with TRBJ1-5; D ambiguous. CDR1 and CDR2 (germline): MNHEY, SVGEGT. Trimming removed 2 bases from V and 9 bases from J, with 11 bases in between. The CDR3 has 13 amino acids. In DNA, the CDR3 is TGTGCCAGCAGTTACCTCAATCTGTCGCCCCAGCATTTT. Its protein is CASSYLNLSPQHF.

There are many counts of this clonotype. In nucleotides, the CDR3 is TGCGCCAGCAGCTTGGCCTCCGGAGTCGGTTACGAGCAGTACTTC. Its translation: CASSLASGVGYEQYF. The gene calls are TRBV5-1 and TRBJ2-7; D not resolved. The length of the CDR3 is 15 residues. From germline, CDR1 is SGHRS and CDR2 YFSETQ. The V gene lost 0 bases and the J gene lost 4 bases, with 14 bases spanning the gap.

This clonotype was counted once. Since the CDR3 does not end with the conserved phenylalanine or tryptophan, this likely comes from a read error. This chain joins TRBV11-1 and TRBJ2-7, with D perhaps matching TRBD1 (6 bases). The CDR3 extends over 14 amino acids. V lost 5 bases and J 8 bases, leaving 19 bases between the germline ends. Germline lookup yields CDR1 SGHAT and CDR2 FQDESV (reference sequence). CDR3 nucleotides: TGTGCCAGCAGCGGAACAGGGCTCCTGGCCCAGCAGTACTAC. Translated, it gives CASSGTGLLAQQYY.

This clonotype was seen a few times. The gene calls are TRBV27 and TRBJ1-3; no clear D gene. The V and J ends lost 0 bases and 4 bases respectively, with 4 bases between them. Germline V lookup: CDR1 MNHEY, CDR2 SMNVEV (reference sequence). The CDR3 totals 13 residues. This chain's CDR3 is CASSLSIGNTIYF. CDR3 nucleotides: TGTGCCAGCAGTTTATCGATCGGAAACACCATATATTTT.

This clonotype has only a few counts. J is TRBJ2-1 and V is TRBV28; D may match TRBD1 or TRBD2 (5 bases each). CDR3 length: 17 residues. From germline, CDR1 is MDHEN and CDR2 SYDVKM. Trimming cost V 6 bases and J 5 bases, with 23 bases left between them. The CDR3 sequence: CASSPPGGGPGHNEQFF. In nucleotides, the CDR3 is TGTGCCAGCAGCCCACCCGGCGGTGGGCCGGGACACAATGAGCAGTTCTTC.

This clonotype appeared a single time. The CDR3 DNA follows: TGTGCCAGCAGTTTTGGGGGAAGGGGGGCTGGAAACACCATATATTTT. It yields the protein CASSFGGRGAGNTIYF. V is TRBV28 and J is TRBJ1-3; a possible D gene is TRBD1 (6 bases). The ends were cut back, 3 bases at V and 2 bases at J, with 14 bases in the middle. Germline V CDR1 and CDR2: MDHEN, SYDVKM. This CDR3 has 16 amino acids.

This clonotype was seen more than once but under ten times. CDR3 protein: CACRWAGGEQYF. CDR3 DNA: TGTGCCTGCCGGTGGGCGGGGGGGGAGCAGTACTTC. V is TRBV5-4 and J is TRBJ2-7; 9 bases fit TRBD2. The V and J ends lost 10 bases and 7 bases, in that order; junction bases with no gene match: 9. The CDR3 is 12 amino acids. Germline V CDR1 and CDR2: SGHNT, YYREEE (reference sequence).